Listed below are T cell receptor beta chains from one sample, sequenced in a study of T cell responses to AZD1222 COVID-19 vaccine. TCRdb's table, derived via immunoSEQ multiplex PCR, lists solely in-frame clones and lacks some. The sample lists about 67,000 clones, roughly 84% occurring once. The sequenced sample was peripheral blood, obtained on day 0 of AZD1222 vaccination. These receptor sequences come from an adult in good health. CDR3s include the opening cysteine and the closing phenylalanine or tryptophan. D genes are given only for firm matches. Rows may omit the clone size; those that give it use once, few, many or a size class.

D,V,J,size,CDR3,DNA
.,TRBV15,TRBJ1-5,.,CATSRDLGYSNQPQHF,TGTGCCACCAGCAGAGATTTGGGGTATAGCAATCAGCCCCAGCATTTT
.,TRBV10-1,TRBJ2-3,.,CASSLGLGEVRDTQYF,TGCGCCAGCAGTCTCGGACTGGGCGAGGTCAGAGATACGCAGTATTTT
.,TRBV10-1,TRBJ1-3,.,CASGSGNTIYF,TGCGCCAGCGGATCTGGAAACACCATATATTTT
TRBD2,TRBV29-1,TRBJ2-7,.,CSVEGRGAYEQYF,TGCAGCGTTGAAGGGCGGGGGGCCTACGAGCAGTACTTC
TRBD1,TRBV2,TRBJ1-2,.,CASNWDRDGYTF,TGTGCCAGCAATTGGGACAGGGATGGCTACACCTTC
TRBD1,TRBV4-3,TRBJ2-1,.,CASSQDRVGEQFF,TGCGCCAGCAGCCAGGACAGGGTTGGTGAGCAGTTCTTC
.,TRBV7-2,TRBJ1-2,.,CASSLTSAGSGYTF,TGTGCCAGCAGCCTCACCTCGGCGGGGTCTGGCTACACCTTC
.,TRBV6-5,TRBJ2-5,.,CASRNDGKGTQYF,TGTGCCAGCAGGAATGACGGAAAGGGGACCCAGTACTTC
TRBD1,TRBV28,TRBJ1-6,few,CASRAGQGNSPLHF,TGTGCCAGCAGAGCGGGACAGGGTAATTCACCCCTCCACTTT
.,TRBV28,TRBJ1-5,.,CASSFWQESNQPQHF,TGTGCCAGCAGTTTTTGGCAGGAAAGCAATCAGCCCCAGCATTTT
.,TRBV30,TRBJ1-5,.,CAWSEGDRQPQHF,TGTGCCTGGAGTGAAGGGGATCGTCAGCCCCAGCATTTT
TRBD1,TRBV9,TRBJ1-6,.,CASSATGQGGSPLHF,TGTGCCAGCAGCGCTACCGGACAGGGGGGTTCACCCCTCCACTTT
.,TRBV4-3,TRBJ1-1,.,CASSQEGSTGTEAFF,TGCGCCAGCAGCCAAGAAGGTAGTACGGGAACTGAAGCTTTCTTT
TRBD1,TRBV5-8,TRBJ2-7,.,CASSVYRGYEQYF,TGTGCCAGCAGCGTATACAGGGGGTACGAGCAGTACTTC
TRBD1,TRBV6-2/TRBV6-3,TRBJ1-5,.,CASSVTGGHQPQHF,TGTGCCAGCAGTGTGACAGGGGGACATCAGCCCCAGCATTTT
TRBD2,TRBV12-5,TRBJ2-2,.,CASGLWTSGNTGELFF,TGTGCTAGTGGTTTGTGGACTAGCGGAAACACCGGGGAGCTGTTTTTT
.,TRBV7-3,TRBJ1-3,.,CASSFHSPGNTIYF,TGTGCCAGCAGCTTCCACAGCCCTGGAAACACCATATATTTT
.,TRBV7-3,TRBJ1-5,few,CASSLPTGDQPQHF,TGTGCCAGCAGCTTACCGACGGGCGATCAGCCCCAGCATTTT
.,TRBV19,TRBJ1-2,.,CASSIEGGGEYGYTF,TGTGCCAGTAGTATAGAAGGCGGGGGCGAGTATGGCTACACCTTC
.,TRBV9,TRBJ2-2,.,CASSVAGNTGELFF,TGTGCCAGCAGCGTAGCAGGAAACACCGGGGAGCTGTTTTTT
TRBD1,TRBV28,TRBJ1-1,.,CASSWTGPPMAEAFF,TGTGCCAGCAGTTGGACAGGTCCTCCAATGGCTGAAGCTTTCTTT
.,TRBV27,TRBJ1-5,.,CASSAISNQPQHF,TGTGCCAGCTCTGCCATTAGCAATCAGCCCCAGCATTTT